The rows below give T cell receptor beta chains drawn from one sample of a study of blood T cell repertoires in COVID-19. Only in-frame clones appear in the TCRdb table, and some are missing; sequencing was by immunoSEQ multiplex PCR. The sample lists about 260,000 clones, approximately 90% occurring once. Sequenced input: peripheral blood. The receptors were sampled from a woman between 40 and 50 years old with acute or convalescent COVID-19. The CDR3 runs from the conserved cysteine through the conserved F or W. A D gene is named only where the DNA matches it firmly. The size field is filled for only some rows; it gives once, few, many or a size class.

-	-	TRBV7-6	TRBJ1-1	CASSRFADTEAFF	TGTGCCAGCAGCCGATTCGCAGACACTGAAGCTTTCTTT
TRBD2	-	TRBV4-1	TRBJ2-2	CASSQHSPGLANTGELFF	TGCGCCAGCAGCCAACACTCCCCGGGACTAGCCAACACCGGGGAGCTGTTTTTT
-	few	TRBV2	TRBJ1-1	CASSQYRNTEAFF	TGTGCCAGCAGTCAGTACCGGAACACTGAAGCTTTCTTT
-	-	TRBV2	TRBJ2-5	CASIGRQSQETQYF	TGTGCCAGCATTGGGCGACAAAGCCAAGAGACCCAGTACTTC
TRBD1	-	TRBV19	TRBJ2-5	CASSVDRAGETQYF	TGTGCCAGTAGTGTGGACAGGGCTGGTGAGACCCAGTACTTC
TRBD1	-	TRBV9	TRBJ1-4	CASSVDWGQGNEKLFF	TGTGCCAGCAGCGTAGACTGGGGACAGGGGAATGAAAAACTGTTTTTT
-	-	TRBV11-1	TRBJ2-5	CASSLGPRVEETQYF	TGTGCCAGCAGCCTTGGACCGCGGGTTGAGGAGACCCAGTACTTC
-	-	TRBV24-1	TRBJ1-2	CATSDLGVRGIGGYTF	TGTGCCACCAGTGATTTGGGGGTAAGGGGAATTGGTGGCTACACCTTC
TRBD2	-	TRBV5-1	TRBJ2-1	CASKGLAGGAAHEQFF	TGCGCCAGCAAAGGACTAGCGGGGGGGGCCGCGCATGAGCAGTTCTTC
-	once	TRBV6-1	TRBJ2-6	CATKDSSGANVLTF	TGTGCCACTAAGGACAGCTCTGGGGCCAACGTCCTGACTTTC
-	-	TRBV24-1	TRBJ1-3	CATKGDTGNTIYF	TGTGCCACCAAAGGCGACACCGGAAACACCATATATTTT
-	-	TRBV7-2	TRBJ2-3	CASSLFEADTQYF	TGTGCCAGCAGCTTGTTCGAGGCAGATACGCAGTATTTT
TRBD1	-	TRBV10-3	TRBJ1-2	CAISESLRRQGPYGYTF	TGTGCCATCAGTGAGTCTTTGAGAAGACAGGGGCCCTATGGCTACACCTTC
TRBD1	-	TRBV4-1	TRBJ2-1	CASSQGAWDRSSYNEQFF	TGCGCCAGCAGCCAAGGGGCCTGGGACAGGAGCTCCTACAATGAGCAGTTCTTC
-	-	TRBV7-9	TRBJ1-4	CASSVQGFSTNEKLFF	TGTGCCAGCAGTGTCCAGGGTTTTTCAACTAATGAAAAACTGTTTTTT
TRBD1	-	TRBV30	TRBJ1-3	CAWSVTGGSGNTIYF	TGTGCCTGGAGTGTAACAGGGGGCAGTGGAAACACCATATATTTT
TRBD2	-	TRBV5-4	TRBJ2-2	CASSLFGSGGAGELFF	TGTGCCAGCAGCTTGTTTGGTAGCGGGGGGGCCGGGGAGCTGTTTTTT
TRBD1	-	TRBV27	TRBJ1-2	CASSVTGDYGYTF	TGTGCCAGCAGTGTAACAGGGGACTATGGCTACACCTTC
-	-	TRBV18	TRBJ2-2	CASSRADPGGPTGELFF	TGTGCCAGCTCACGGGCAGACCCAGGAGGACCCACCGGGGAGCTGTTTTTT
-	-	TRBV2	TRBJ1-1	CASRAAGVRNTEAFF	TGTGCCAGCAGAGCGGCGGGGGTCAGGAACACTGAAGCTTTCTTT
TRBD1	-	TRBV7-2	TRBJ1-5	CASSYFGTGGSNQPQHF	TGTGCCAGCAGCTATTTCGGGACAGGGGGAAGCAATCAGCCCCAGCATTTT
-	-	TRBV7-9	TRBJ1-1	CASSLEGTTNTEAFF	TGTGCCAGCAGCTTAGAAGGGACAACAAACACTGAAGCTTTCTTT
-	-	TRBV4-2	TRBJ2-2	CASSQAMRGLNTGELFF	TGTGCCAGCAGCCAAGCTATGAGGGGACTTAACACCGGGGAGCTGTTTTTT
-	-	TRBV12-5	TRBJ1-2	CASGTTGSYGYTF	TGTGCTAGTGGTACCACAGGGAGCTATGGCTACACCTTC
-	-	TRBV6-5	TRBJ1-2	CASMRARNYGYTF	TGTGCCAGCATGCGGGCGAGGAACTATGGCTACACCTTC
TRBD1	-	TRBV9	TRBJ1-2	CASSVVGQGNYGYTF	TGTGCCAGCAGCGTAGTTGGACAGGGGAACTATGGCTACACCTTC
-	-	TRBV6-4	TRBJ1-5	CASSYGQNQPQHF	TGTGCCAGCAGTTACGGTCAAAATCAGCCCCAGCATTTT
TRBD1	few	TRBV19	TRBJ2-1	CASTRGGDRGHNEQFF	TGTGCCAGTACCCGGGGGGGGGACAGGGGTCACAATGAGCAGTTCTTC
TRBD2	-	TRBV4-1	TRBJ2-5	CASSSRTSGGQETQYF	TGCGCCAGCAGCTCTCGGACTAGCGGGGGGCAAGAGACCCAGTACTTC
TRBD2	once	TRBV5-4	TRBJ2-2	CASSLGLRDYANTGELFF	TGTGCCAGCAGCTTGGGGTTACGGGACTATGCGAACACCGGGGAGCTGTTTTTT
-	-	TRBV3-1/TRBV3-2	TRBJ1-2	CASSQDMGSYGYTF	TGTGCCAGCAGCCAAGATATGGGGAGCTATGGCTACACCTTC
TRBD1	-	TRBV6-5	TRBJ1-2	CASSTSTGGYGYTF	TGTGCCAGCAGTACCTCGACAGGGGGCTATGGCTACACCTTC
-	once	TRBV7-6	TRBJ2-5	CASSSRDQETQYF	TGTGCCAGCAGCTCGAGAGACCAAGAGACCCAGTACTTC
-	-	TRBV4-1	TRBJ1-4	CASSQTTGKNEKLFF	TGCGCCAGCAGCCAAACGACAGGCAAAAATGAAAAACTGTTTTTT
-	-	TRBV5-1	TRBJ2-1	CASSWALQVGVRNEQFF	TGCGCCAGCAGCTGGGCTTTACAGGTAGGAGTAAGGAATGAGCAGTTCTTC
-	few	TRBV5-6	TRBJ1-3	CASSFLGEAGNTIYF	TGTGCCAGCAGCTTTCTGGGGGAGGCTGGAAACACCATATATTTT
-	-	TRBV19	TRBJ1-5	CASTNPGVGGNQPQHF	TGTGCCAGTACCAATCCGGGGGTTGGAGGCAATCAGCCCCAGCATTTT
TRBD1	-	TRBV5-5	TRBJ1-6	CASSLGGDRTPLHF	TGTGCCAGCAGCTTGGGGGGGGACAGGACACCCCTCCACTTT
-	-	TRBV2	TRBJ2-3	CASTEGGGRTDTQYF	TGTGCCAGCACTGAAGGGGGGGGGCGAACAGATACGCAGTATTTT